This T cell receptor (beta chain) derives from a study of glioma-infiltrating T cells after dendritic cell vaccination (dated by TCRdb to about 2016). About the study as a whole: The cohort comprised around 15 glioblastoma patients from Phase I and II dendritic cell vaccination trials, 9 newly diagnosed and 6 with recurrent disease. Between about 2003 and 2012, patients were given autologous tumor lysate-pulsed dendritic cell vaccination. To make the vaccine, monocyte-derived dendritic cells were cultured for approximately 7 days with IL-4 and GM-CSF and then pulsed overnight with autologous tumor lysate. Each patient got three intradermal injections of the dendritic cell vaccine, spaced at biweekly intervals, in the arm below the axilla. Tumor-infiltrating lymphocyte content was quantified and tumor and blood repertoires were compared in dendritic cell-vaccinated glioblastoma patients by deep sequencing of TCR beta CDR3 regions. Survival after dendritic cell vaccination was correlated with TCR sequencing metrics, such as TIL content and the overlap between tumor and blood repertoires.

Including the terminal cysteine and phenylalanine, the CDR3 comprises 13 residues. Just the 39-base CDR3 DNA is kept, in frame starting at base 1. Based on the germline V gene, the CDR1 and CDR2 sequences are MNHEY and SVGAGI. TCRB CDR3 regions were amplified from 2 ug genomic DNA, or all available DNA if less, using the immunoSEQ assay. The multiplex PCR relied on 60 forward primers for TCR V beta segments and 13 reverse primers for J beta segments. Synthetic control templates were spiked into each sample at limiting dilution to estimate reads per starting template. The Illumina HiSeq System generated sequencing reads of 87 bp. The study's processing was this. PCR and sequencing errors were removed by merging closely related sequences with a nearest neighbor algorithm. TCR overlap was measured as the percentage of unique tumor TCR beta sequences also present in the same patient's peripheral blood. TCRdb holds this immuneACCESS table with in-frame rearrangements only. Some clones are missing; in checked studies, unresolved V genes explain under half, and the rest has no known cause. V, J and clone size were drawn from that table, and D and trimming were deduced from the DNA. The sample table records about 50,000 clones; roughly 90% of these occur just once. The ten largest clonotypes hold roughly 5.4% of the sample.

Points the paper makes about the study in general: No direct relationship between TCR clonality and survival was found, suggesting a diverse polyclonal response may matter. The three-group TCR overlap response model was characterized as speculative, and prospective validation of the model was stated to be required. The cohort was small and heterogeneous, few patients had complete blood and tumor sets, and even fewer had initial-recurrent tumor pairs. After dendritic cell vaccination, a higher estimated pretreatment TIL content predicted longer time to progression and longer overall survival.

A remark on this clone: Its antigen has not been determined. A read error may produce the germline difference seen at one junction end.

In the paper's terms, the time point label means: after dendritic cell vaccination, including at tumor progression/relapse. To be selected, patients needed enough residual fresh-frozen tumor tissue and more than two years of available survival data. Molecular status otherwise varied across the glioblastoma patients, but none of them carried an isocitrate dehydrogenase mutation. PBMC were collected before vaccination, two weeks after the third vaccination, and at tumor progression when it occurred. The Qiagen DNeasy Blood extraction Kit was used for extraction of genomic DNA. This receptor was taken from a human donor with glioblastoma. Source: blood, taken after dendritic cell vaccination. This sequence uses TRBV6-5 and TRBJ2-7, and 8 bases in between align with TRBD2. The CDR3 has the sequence CASRYSRGGEQYF. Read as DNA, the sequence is TGTGCCAGCAGGTACTCCCGGGGGGGCGAGCAGTACTTC.